The following is a T cell receptor beta chain sequence with its context. This CDR3 spans 15 amino acids. V was pared by 4 bases and J by 6 bases, with 12 bases of the junction left unmatched. The germline V gene encodes CDR1 SGHNT and CDR2 YYREEE (reference sequence). The data belong to a study of blood T cell repertoires in COVID-19. Study overall: From T cells, B-cell-depleted T cells, or PBMCs came the material, which was cDNA or gDNA.

Original processing notes: Amplification from reference gene primers served as the basis for estimated nucleated cell counts. Some clones are missing from TCRdb's copy, which holds only in-frame ones; the method was immunoSEQ multiplex PCR. V, J and clone size are those of that table, while D and trimming were read from the DNA. The sample has fewer than 350,000 clones; more than 70% are singletons. This chain joins TRBV5-4 and TRBJ2-7, with 8 bases identical to TRBD2. This sequence originates from a woman in her sixties with COVID-19, enrolled during active disease. Sequenced sample: peripheral blood. The CDR3 nucleotides are TGTGCCAGCAGCCCGGGGGGGGCGAGTGGCTTCGAGCAGTACTTC. Translated: CASSPGGASGFEQYF.